The 21 T cell receptor beta chains below come from one sample, sequenced in a study of PD-1 blockade in classical Hodgkin lymphoma. Every patient relapsed after autologous stem cell transplantation, and brentuximab vedotin exposure varied. Data came from immunoSEQ multiplex PCR; TCRdb stores just in-frame clones and leaves some out. The sample holds about 97,000 clones, approximately 80% seen once. The sample consisted of peripheral blood mononuclear cells (PBMCs), taken at baseline. These receptors were taken from a human donor with classical Hodgkin lymphoma.

This chain connects TRBV19 to TRBJ2-7; D tentatively fits TRBD1 or TRBD2 (5 bases each). The V end was cut by 9 bases, the J end by 4 bases, with 16 bases between. The CDR3 is 13 amino acids. The germline V gene has CDR1 LNHDA and CDR2 SQIVND (reference sequence). The CDR3 loop is CASAGSSGYEQYF. The CDR3 bases are TGTGCCAGCGCAGGGTCATCGGGGTACGAGCAGTACTTC.

CDR3 amino acids: CASALDGYAEAFF. The CDR3 DNA reads as TGTGCCAGCGCCCTCGATGGTTACGCTGAAGCTTTCTTT. This chain connects TRBV6-5 to TRBJ1-1; D not resolved. Trimming took 8 bases from V and 6 from J, leaving 16 bases between them. This CDR3 spans 13 amino acids. Germline V gene lookup returns CDR1 MNHEY and CDR2 SVGAGI.

The chain carries TRBV28 and TRBJ2-1; D is perhaps TRBD2 (6 bases). V was pared by 5 bases and J by 6 bases, with 17 bases between. CDR1 is MDHEN, CDR2 SYDVKM, per germline. The CDR3 consists of 15 residues. The CDR3 nucleotides read TGTGCCAGCAGTGGTACGGGCCTAGCGCCCAATGAGCAGTTCTTC. It codes for CASSGTGLAPNEQFF.

The chain joins TRBV7-9 to TRBJ2-5; 14 bases are a match to TRBD2. The CDR3 is 16 amino acids. V shed 8 bases and J 11 bases; nucleotides not matched to a gene: 16. Germline-derived CDR1 and CDR2 are SEHNR and FQNEAQ (reference sequence). The CDR3 loop is CASVSHESGLAGAQYF. Written as DNA, the CDR3 is TGTGCCAGCGTCTCCCATGAATCGGGACTAGCGGGAGCTCAGTACTTC.

This clone was detected a few times. The CDR3 DNA sequence: TGTGCCAGCAGCAACGAACCGCCCCGGGAGCTGTTTTTT. This sequence encodes CASSNEPPRELFF. V gene TRBV7-6 combines with J gene TRBJ2-2; D gene ambiguous. The V gene's germline CDR1 is SGHVS and CDR2 FNYEAQ. The V end was cut by 5 bases, the J end by 9 bases, with 13 bases between. This CDR3 is built from 13 residues. Filled out from reference TRBV7-6 and TRBJ2-2, the complete variable domain reads GAGVSQSPRYKVTKRGQDVALRCDPISGHVSLYWYRQALGQGPEFLTYFNYEAQQDKSGLPNDRFSAERPEGSISTLTIQRTEQRDSAMYRCASSNEPPRELFFGEGSRLTVL.

The chain employs TRBV27 and TRBJ2-5, with D uncertain. The germline gives CDR1 MNHEY, CDR2 SMNVEV (reference sequence). The CDR3 totals 14 residues. V was trimmed by 4 bases and J by 7 bases, leaving 16 bases between them. The CDR3 region is CASSSSAGVGTQYF. DNA for the CDR3: TGTGCCAGCAGTTCCTCCGCCGGCGTCGGGACCCAGTACTTC.

This sequence joins TRBV13 and TRBJ2-7, with 11 bases matching TRBD2. J lost 2 bases, V lost 5 bases, and 11 bases had no gene match. CDR1 is PRHDT, CDR2 FYEKMQ, per germline (reference sequence). CDR3 length: 17 residues. The CDR3 nucleotides are TGTGCCAGCAGCCCACATCTAGCGGGAGGCCCCACCTACGAGCAGTACTTC. It translates to CASSPHLAGGPTYEQYF.

The gene calls are TRBV2 and TRBJ2-1; the D gene is possibly TRBD1 (7 bases). Germline loops: CDR1 SNHLY, CDR2 FYNNEI. The CDR3 runs 14 residues. Between the trimmed V and J ends, which lost 11 bases and 8 bases, there was a span of 22 bases. CDR3 amino acids: CASRGELSGDEQFF. The CDR3 DNA reads as TGTGCCTCCAGGGGGGAGTTAAGTGGCGATGAGCAGTTCTTC.

This chain connects TRBV19 to TRBJ1-2; maybe TRBD1 (6 bases). Germline V gene data show CDR1 as LNHDA and CDR2 as SQIVND (reference sequence). Trimming cost V 5 bases and J 0 bases, with 13 bases left between them. The CDR3 loop spans 15 amino acids. The CDR3 is CASSRPDRTNYGYTF. CDR3 sequence (DNA): TGTGCCAGTAGTCGACCGGACAGAACTAACTATGGCTACACCTTC.

The rearrangement links TRBV28 to TRBJ1-4; no clear D gene. The CDR3 runs 15 residues. Germline assignment: CDR1 MDHEN and CDR2 SYDVKM. Trimming shortened V by 2 bases and J by 0 bases, and 7 bases separated the two germline ends. CDR3 protein: CASSLRIATNEKLFF. In nucleotides, the CDR3 is TGTGCCAGCAGTTTAAGGATTGCAACTAATGAAAAACTGTTTTTT.

CDR3: CAISPDPTDTQYF. The CDR3 nucleotides read TGTGCCATCAGCCCGGATCCCACAGATACGCAGTATTTT. The V and J genes are TRBV10-3 and TRBJ2-3, with D hard to call. CDR3 length: 13 amino acids. Trimming took 6 bases from V and 2 from J, leaving 9 bases between them. Germline loops: CDR1 ENHRY, CDR2 SYGVKD.

This chain uses TRBV4-3 with TRBJ1-6, with D unresolved. V shed 0 bases and J shed 10 bases, with 7 bases lying between them. This CDR3 contains 13 residues. Germline V gene sequence: CDR1 LGHNA, CDR2 YSLEER. The CDR3 DNA is TGCGCCAGCAGCCAAGAAGGGCCGTCACCCCTCCACTTT. This translates into CASSQEGPSPLHF.

The rearrangement joins TRBV10-1 to TRBJ2-1; D might be TRBD1 (6 bases). With 6 bases removed from V and 10 bases from J, the gap between germline ends came to 22 bases. The germline CDR1 and CDR2 sequences are WNHNN and SYGVQD (reference sequence). This CDR3 spans 15 amino acids. The CDR3 DNA reads TGCGCCAGCAGCCGCGACAGGCACGGACCATTGGAGCAGTTCTTC. It yields the protein CASSRDRHGPLEQFF.

The V and J genes are TRBV18 and TRBJ2-7, with a weak D call TRBD2 (5 bases). Trimming shortened V by 0 bases and J by 7 bases, and 13 bases separated the two germline ends. CDR3 length equals 14 residues. Germline V gives CDR1 KGHSH, CDR2 LQKENI. This chain's CDR3 is CASSPPGLAGEQYF. DNA of the CDR3: TGTGCCAGCTCACCACCTGGCCTAGCTGGTGAGCAGTACTTC. Full variable domain (remainder filled in from reference TRBV18 and TRBJ2-7): NAGVMQNPRHLVRRRGQEARLRCSPMKGHSHVYWYRQLPEEGLKFMVYLQKENIIDESGMPKERFSAEFPKEGPSILRIQQVVRGDSAAYFCASSPPGLAGEQYFGPGTRLTVT.

J is TRBJ1-2 and V is TRBV19; 7 nucleotides match TRBD1. Trimming removed 3 bases from V and 10 bases from J; junction bases left unmatched: 8. The CDR3 is made up of 13 amino acids. Germline CDR1 reads LNHDA; CDR2 reads SQIVND (reference sequence). The CDR3 region has the DNA TGTGCCAGTAGTATTGGGACAGTGCCTGCCTACACCTTC. It codes for CASSIGTVPAYTF. Filled out from reference TRBV19 and TRBJ1-2, the complete variable domain reads DGGITQSPKYLFRKEGQNVTLSCEQNLNHDAMYWYRQDPGQGLRLIYYSQIVNDFQKGDIAEGYSVSREKKESFPLTVTSAQKNPTAFYLCASSIGTVPAYTFGSGTRLTVV.

The V call is TRBV27, the J call TRBJ2-5; 8 bases line up with TRBD1. The CDR3 has 14 residues. Germline values: CDR1 MNHEY, CDR2 SMNVEV (reference sequence). V shed 2 bases and J 4 bases; nucleotides not matched to a gene: 3. CDR3 amino acids: CASSLGQGGETQYF. The CDR3 DNA reads TGTGCCAGCAGTTTAGGACAGGGCGGAGAGACCCAGTACTTC.

The chain combines TRBV19 with TRBJ1-2, with D perhaps matching TRBD1 (5 bases). CDR1 LNHDA and CDR2 SQIVND come from the germline V gene (reference sequence). The CDR3 has 14 amino acids. V shed 2 bases and J shed 2 bases, with 9 bases lying between them. DNA for the CDR3: TGTGCCAGTAGTATAAAAGGGGTCAACTATGGCTACACCTTC. As protein: CASSIKGVNYGYTF.

This chain connects TRBV7-9 to TRBJ2-6; D unclear. This CDR3 region has 13 residues. Germline CDR1 reads SEHNR; CDR2 reads FQNEAQ (reference sequence). V was trimmed by 6 bases and J by 0 bases, leaving 3 bases between them. The CDR3: CASSDSGANVLTF. In nucleotides, the CDR3 is TGTGCCAGCAGTGACTCTGGGGCCAACGTCCTGACTTTC.

The rearrangement joins TRBV30 to TRBJ1-1; no clear D. V lost 0 bases, J lost 1 base, and 15 bases lay in between. Germline V gene sequence: CDR1 GTSNPN, CDR2 SVGIG (reference sequence). The CDR3 is 16 amino acids. The CDR3 region is CAWSVRGGTANTEAFF. Written as DNA, the CDR3 is TGTGCCTGGAGTGTACGCGGAGGTACGGCGAACACTGAAGCTTTCTTT.

The chain couples TRBV7-3 to TRBJ2-2; 12 nucleotides align to TRBD2. Unmatched junction bases numbered 2, after V lost 3 bases and J lost 6 bases. Germline CDR1 and CDR2: SGHTA and FQGTGA. The CDR3 runs to 15 residues. The CDR3 spells CASSLTSGSAGELFF. CDR3 in DNA: TGTGCCAGCAGCTTGACTAGCGGGAGTGCCGGGGAGCTGTTTTTT.

The chain recombines TRBV6-6 with TRBJ2-2; 8 bases match TRBD1. CDR3 length: 14 amino acids. Germline assignment: CDR1 MNHNY and CDR2 SVGAGI (reference sequence). Germline trimming cut 8 bases from V and 5 bases from J; bases unmatched to any gene: 7. DNA for the CDR3: TGTGCCAGCGACATCACAGGGGGGACCGGGGAGCTGTTTTTT. As protein: CASDITGGTGELFF.